What follows describes a single T cell receptor beta chain. Sample-barcoded 5' priming and a J-beta primer mix drove a second PCR of 7 to 11 cycles. The authors tagged each cDNA molecule using a template-switch adaptor with 12 random nucleotides. A single record per CDR3 protein comes from TCRdb applying MiXCR to the 5' RACE reads. The table records about 640,000 distinct CDR3 sequences, approximately 59% of them present only once. This entry comes from a study of blood T cells in healthy people across ages. CDR1 and CDR2 from the germline V gene are KGHSH and LQKENI. Deletions cut 5 bases from V and 6 bases from J, with 20 bases between. The CDR3 spans 15 residues.

What was sequenced was blood. The TCR was taken from a man aged 55 to 70 in good health. This sequence joins TRBV18 and TRBJ2-7, with a weak D call TRBD1 (6 bases). The DNA of the CDR3 is TGTGCCAGCTCATACCAGGGGTCCACGGCGGGCGAGCAGTACTTC. Protein: CASSYQGSTAGEQYF.